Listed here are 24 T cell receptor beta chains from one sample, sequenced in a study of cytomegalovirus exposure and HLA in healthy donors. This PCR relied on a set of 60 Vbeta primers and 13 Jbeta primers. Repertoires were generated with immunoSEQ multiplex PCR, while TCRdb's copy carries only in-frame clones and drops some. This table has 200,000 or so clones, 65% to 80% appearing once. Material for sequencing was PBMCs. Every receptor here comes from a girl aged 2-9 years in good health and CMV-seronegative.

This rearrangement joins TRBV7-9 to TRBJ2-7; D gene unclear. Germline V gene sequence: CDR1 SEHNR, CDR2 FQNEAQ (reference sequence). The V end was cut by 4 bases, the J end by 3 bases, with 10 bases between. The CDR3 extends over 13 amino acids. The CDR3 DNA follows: TGTGCCAGCAGCTCTCTGGCTTTCTACGAGCAGTACTTC. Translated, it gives CASSSLAFYEQYF.

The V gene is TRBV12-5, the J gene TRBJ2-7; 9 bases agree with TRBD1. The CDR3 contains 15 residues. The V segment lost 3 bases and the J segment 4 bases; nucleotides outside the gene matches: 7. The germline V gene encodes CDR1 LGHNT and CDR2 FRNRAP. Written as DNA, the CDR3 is TGTGCTAGTGGTTTTCCGGGACAGGGAGGGTACGAGCAGTACTTC. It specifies CASGFPGQGGYEQYF. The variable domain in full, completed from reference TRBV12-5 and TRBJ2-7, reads DARVTQTPRHKVTEMGQEVTMRCQPILGHNTVFWYRQTMMQGLELLAYFRNRAPLDDSGMPKDRFSAEMPDATLATLKIQPSEPRDSAVYFCASGFPGQGGYEQYFGPGTRLTVT.

The CDR3 region is CSVGSGTATGELFF. The CDR3 nucleotides read TGCAGCGTTGGCTCCGGGACAGCGACCGGGGAGCTGTTTTTT. The chain links TRBV29-1 to TRBJ2-2; 7 nucleotides line up with TRBD1. CDR3 length: 14 residues. CDR1 is SQVTM and CDR2 is ANQGSEA in the germline V gene. V lost 4 bases, J lost 5 bases, and 7 bases stayed unmatched.

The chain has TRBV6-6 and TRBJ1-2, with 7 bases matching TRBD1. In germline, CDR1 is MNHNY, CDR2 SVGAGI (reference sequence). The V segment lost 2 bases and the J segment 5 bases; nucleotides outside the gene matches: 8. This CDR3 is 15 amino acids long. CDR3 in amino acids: CASSYGDSNLYGYTF. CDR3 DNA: TGTGCCAGCAGTTACGGGGACAGCAATTTGTATGGCTACACCTTC.

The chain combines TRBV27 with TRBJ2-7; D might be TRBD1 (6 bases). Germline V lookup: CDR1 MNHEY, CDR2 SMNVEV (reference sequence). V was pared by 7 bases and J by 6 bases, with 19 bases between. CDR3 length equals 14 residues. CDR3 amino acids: CASKVGRGLGEQYF. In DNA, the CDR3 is TGTGCCAGCAAGGTGGGCAGGGGTTTGGGCGAGCAGTACTTC.

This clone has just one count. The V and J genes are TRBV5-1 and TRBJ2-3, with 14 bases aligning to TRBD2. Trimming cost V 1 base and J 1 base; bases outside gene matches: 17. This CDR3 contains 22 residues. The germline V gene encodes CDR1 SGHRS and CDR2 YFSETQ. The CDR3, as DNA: TGCGCCAGCAGCTTGAGTGGACAGAGAACGACTAGCGGGAGGGGGGGCACAGATACGCAGTATTTT. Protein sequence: CASSLSGQRTTSGRGGTDTQYF.

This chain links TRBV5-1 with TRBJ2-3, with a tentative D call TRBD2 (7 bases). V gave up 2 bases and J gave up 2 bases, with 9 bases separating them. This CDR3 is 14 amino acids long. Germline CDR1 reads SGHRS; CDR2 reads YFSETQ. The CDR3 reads CASSFGGLTDTQYF. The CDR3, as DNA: TGCGCCAGCAGCTTCGGGGGGCTCACAGATACGCAGTATTTT.

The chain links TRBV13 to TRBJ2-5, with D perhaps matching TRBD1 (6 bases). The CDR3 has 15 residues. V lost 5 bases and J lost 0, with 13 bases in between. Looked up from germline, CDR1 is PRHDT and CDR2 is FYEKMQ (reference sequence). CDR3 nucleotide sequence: TGTGCCAGCAGCACAAACAGGGATTACCAAGAGACCCAGTACTTC. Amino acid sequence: CASSTNRDYQETQYF.

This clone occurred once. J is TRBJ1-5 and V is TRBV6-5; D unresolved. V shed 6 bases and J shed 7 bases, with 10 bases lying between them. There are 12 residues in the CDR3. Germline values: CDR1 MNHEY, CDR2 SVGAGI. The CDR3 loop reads CASRPIEQPQHF. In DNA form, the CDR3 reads TGTGCCAGCAGACCCATAGAACAGCCCCAGCATTTT.

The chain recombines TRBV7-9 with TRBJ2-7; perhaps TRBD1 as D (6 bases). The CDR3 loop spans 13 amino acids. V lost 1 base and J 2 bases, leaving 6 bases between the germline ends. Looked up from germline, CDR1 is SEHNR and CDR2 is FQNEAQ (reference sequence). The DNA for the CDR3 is TGTGCCAGCAGCTTAGACAGGGCCTACGAGCAGTACTTC. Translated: CASSLDRAYEQYF.

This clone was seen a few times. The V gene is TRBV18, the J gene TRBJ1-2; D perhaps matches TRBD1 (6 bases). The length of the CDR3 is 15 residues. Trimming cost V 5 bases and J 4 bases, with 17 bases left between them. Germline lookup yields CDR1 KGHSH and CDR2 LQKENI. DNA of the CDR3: TGTGCCAGCTCAGGCGAGGCAGGGGAGACCTATGGCTACACCTTC. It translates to CASSGEAGETYGYTF.

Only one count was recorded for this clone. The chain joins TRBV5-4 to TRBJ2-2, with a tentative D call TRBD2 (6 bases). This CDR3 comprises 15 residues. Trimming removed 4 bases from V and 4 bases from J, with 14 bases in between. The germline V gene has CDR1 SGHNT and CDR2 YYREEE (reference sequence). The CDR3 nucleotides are TGTGCCAGCAGCCCCGGGACTCGGGGCACCGGGGAGCTGTTTTTT. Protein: CASSPGTRGTGELFF.

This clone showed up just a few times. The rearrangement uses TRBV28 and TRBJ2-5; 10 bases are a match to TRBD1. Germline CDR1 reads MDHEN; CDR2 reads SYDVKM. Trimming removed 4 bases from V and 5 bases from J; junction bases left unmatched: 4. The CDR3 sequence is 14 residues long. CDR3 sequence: CASSSGGQGETQYF. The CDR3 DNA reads TGTGCCAGCAGTTCGGGGGGACAGGGGGAGACCCAGTACTTC.

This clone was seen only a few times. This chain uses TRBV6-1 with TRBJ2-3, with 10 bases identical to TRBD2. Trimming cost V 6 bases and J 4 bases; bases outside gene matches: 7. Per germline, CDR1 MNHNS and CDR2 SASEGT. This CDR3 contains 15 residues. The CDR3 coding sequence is TGTGCCAGCAGGGCTCGAGCGGGGGGGTCAGATACGCAGTATTTT. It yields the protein CASRARAGGSDTQYF.

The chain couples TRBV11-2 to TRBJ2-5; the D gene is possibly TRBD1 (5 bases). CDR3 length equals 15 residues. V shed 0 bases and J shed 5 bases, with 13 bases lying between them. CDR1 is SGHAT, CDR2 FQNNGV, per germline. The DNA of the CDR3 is TGTGCCAGCAGCTTAGATCGAGCAGGGCGGGAGACCCAGTACTTC. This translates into CASSLDRAGRETQYF.

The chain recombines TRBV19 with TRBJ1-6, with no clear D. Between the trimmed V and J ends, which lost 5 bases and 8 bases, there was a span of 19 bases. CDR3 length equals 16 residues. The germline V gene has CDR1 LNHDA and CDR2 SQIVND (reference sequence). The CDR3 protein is CASSPRRRAEYSPLHF. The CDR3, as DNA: TGTGCCAGTAGTCCCCGGCGGAGGGCGGAATATTCACCCCTCCACTTT.

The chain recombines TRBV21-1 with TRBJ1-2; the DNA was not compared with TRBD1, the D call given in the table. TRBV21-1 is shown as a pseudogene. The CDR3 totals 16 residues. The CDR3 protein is CASSEYRDRGDYGYTF. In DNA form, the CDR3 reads TGTGCCAGCAGCGAGTACCGGGACAGGGGAGACTATGGCTACACCTTC.

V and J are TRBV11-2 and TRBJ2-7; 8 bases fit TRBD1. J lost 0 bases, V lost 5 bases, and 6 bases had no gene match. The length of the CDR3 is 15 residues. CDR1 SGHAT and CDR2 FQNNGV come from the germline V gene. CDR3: CASSPGTGNSYEQYF. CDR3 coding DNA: TGTGCCAGCAGCCCAGGGACAGGCAACTCCTACGAGCAGTACTTC.

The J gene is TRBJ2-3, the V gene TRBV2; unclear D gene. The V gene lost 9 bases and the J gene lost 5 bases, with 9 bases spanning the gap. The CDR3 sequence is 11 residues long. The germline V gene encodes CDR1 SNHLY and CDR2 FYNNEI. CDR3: CARLLGDTQYF. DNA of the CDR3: TGTGCCAGACTACTGGGAGATACGCAGTATTTT.

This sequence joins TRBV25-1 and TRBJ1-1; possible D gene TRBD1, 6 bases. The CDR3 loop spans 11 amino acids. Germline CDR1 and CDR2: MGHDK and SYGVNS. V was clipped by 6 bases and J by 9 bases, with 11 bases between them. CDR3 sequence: CASREGGKAFF. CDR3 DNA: TGTGCCAGCAGGGAGGGGGGGAAAGCTTTCTTT. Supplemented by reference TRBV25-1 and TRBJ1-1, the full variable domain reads EADIYQTPRYLVIGTGKKITLECSQTMGHDKMYWYQQDPGMELHLIHYSYGVNSTEKGDLSSESTVSRIRTEHFPLTLESARPSHTSQYLCASREGGKAFFGQGTRLTVV.

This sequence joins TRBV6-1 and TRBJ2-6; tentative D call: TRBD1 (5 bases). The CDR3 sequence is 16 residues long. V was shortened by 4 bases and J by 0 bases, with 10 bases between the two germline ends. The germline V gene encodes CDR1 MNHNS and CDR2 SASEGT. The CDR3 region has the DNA TGTGCCAGCAGTGTAACAGGCTACTCTGGGGCCAACGTCCTGACTTTC. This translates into CASSVTGYSGANVLTF.

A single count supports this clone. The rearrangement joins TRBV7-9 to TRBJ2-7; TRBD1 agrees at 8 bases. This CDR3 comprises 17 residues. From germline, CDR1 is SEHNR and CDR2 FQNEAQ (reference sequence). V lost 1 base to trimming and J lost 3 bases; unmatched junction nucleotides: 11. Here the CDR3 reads CASSLVSATGALYEQYF. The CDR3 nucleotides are TGTGCCAGCAGCTTAGTATCCGCGACAGGGGCACTCTACGAGCAGTACTTC.

The CDR3 sequence: CASSIRTSGRASGYEQYF. As DNA, the CDR3 is TGCGCCAGCAGCATACGGACTAGCGGGAGGGCTTCAGGCTACGAGCAGTACTTC. The rearrangement links TRBV5-1 to TRBJ2-7, with TRBD2 identical over 15 bases. After removal of 4 bases from V and 3 bases from J, the junction contained 11 bases not matched to a gene. Germline assignment: CDR1 SGHRS and CDR2 YFSETQ. CDR3 length equals 18 residues.

The CDR3 reads CAISELREGYEQYF. For the CDR3, the DNA is TGTGCCATCAGTGAGCTCAGGGAAGGCTACGAGCAGTACTTC. The rearrangement joins TRBV10-3 to TRBJ2-5; a possible D gene is TRBD1 (5 bases). The end of the DNA is better explained by TRBJ2-7, so the J call may be wrong. CDR1 is ENHRY, CDR2 SYGVKD, per germline. This CDR3 contains 14 residues.